Listed below are T cell receptor beta chains from one sample, sequenced in a study of cytomegalovirus exposure and HLA in healthy donors. Profiling relied on immunoSEQ multiplex PCR, and the TCRdb table lists in-frame clones only, not all of them. The repertoire holds about 120,000 clones, with about a sixth as singletons. The specimen sequenced was PBMCs. The receptors were gathered from a female donor in good health and CMV-seropositive. Both conserved end residues are part of each CDR3.

j_call v_call cdr3_aa
TRBJ2-2 TRBV5-1 CASSFTGAPGELFF
TRBJ2-5 TRBV5-1 CASSLFSGANQETQYF
TRBJ1-1 TRBV6-6 CASSYGETEAFF
TRBJ2-5 TRBV6-6 CASSWGTGLGETQYF
TRBJ2-7 TRBV6-4 CASSEEAGVHEQYF
TRBJ2-7 TRBV28 CALGGRGSSYEQYF
TRBJ2-7 TRBV5-1 CASSLREARYEQYF
TRBJ1-3 TRBV5-1 CASSLALQGGSGNTIYF
TRBJ2-7 TRBV29-1 CSVKGGRIYEQYF
TRBJ1-4 TRBV10-3 CAISAGSGNRNEKLFF
TRBJ2-1 TRBV18 CASSPPSGGINEQFF
TRBJ2-7 TRBV7-9 CASSSDTGFEQYF
TRBJ1-1 TRBV14 CASSRGRGFNTEAFF
TRBJ2-5 TRBV30 CAWSVPGSETQYF
TRBJ1-5 TRBV28 CASSVGGSAGQPQHF
TRBJ1-1 TRBV27 CASSGYFGTTEAFF
TRBJ2-1 TRBV29-1 CSVRGGLAGVGYEQFF
TRBJ1-1 TRBV5-6 CASSLTGTANTEAFF
TRBJ2-2 TRBV28 CASSTSGRVNTGELFF
TRBJ1-5 TRBV7-2 CASSLYPGVVGNQPQHF
TRBJ1-6 TRBV4-1 CASSQEPGQYNSPLHF
TRBJ1-2 TRBV6-1 CASSEGQGAEGYTF
TRBJ2-7 TRBV6-6 CASSYSPGGRGYEQYF
TRBJ2-7 TRBV2 CAGREARRSYEQYF
TRBJ2-5 TRBV5-1 CASSYRGQETQYF
TRBJ2-1 TRBV19 CASSPGVNYNEQFF
TRBJ2-7 TRBV7-9 CASSLSRTSYEQYF
TRBJ2-5 TRBV5-1 CASSPGDRGHVETQYF
TRBJ1-2 TRBV19 CASSAQAEGYGYTF